This entry lists 20 T cell receptor beta chains sequenced from one sample in a study of shared clonotypes between healthy human individuals. The repertoire was sequenced with immunoSEQ multiplex PCR; TCRdb's copy has only in-frame clones and lacks some. The sample gives hundreds of thousands of clones, 75% to 85% of which show up once; over 10% is in the top ten. Sequenced material: PBMCs. Receptors were obtained from a woman aged 40 to 55 in good health. Some clones in this sample may be carry-over from other donors' samples.

The V and J genes are TRBV5-4 and TRBJ2-2, with D perhaps matching TRBD1 or TRBD2 (5 bases each). The germline V and J ends were trimmed by 4 bases and 5 bases, with 18 bases remaining between them. CDR1 SGHNT and CDR2 YYREEE come from the germline V gene (reference sequence). The CDR3 spans 16 residues. The CDR3 is CASSTPRDGVTGELFF. The CDR3, as DNA: TGTGCCAGCAGCACACCCCGGGACGGAGTTACCGGGGAGCTGTTTTTT.

The rearrangement uses TRBV5-1 and TRBJ2-7, with 15 bases matching TRBD2. There are 16 residues in the CDR3. The germline V gene has CDR1 SGHRS and CDR2 YFSETQ. Losses at the gene ends were 4 bases for V and 2 bases for J; bases not matched to a gene: 4. The CDR3 reads CASSHRTSGRAYEQYF. In DNA form, the CDR3 reads TGCGCCAGCAGCCACCGGACTAGCGGGAGGGCCTACGAGCAGTACTTC.

This clone was found once. The chain is built from TRBV6-1 and TRBJ2-7; D is unresolved. There are 11 residues in the CDR3. Germline-derived CDR1 and CDR2 are MNHNS and SASEGT. Trimming pared 7 bases from V and 2 bases from J, leaving 6 bases between. The CDR3 coding sequence is TGTGCCAGCAAAAAAGCCTACGAGCAGTACTTC. This encodes CASKKAYEQYF.

The rearrangement joins TRBV5-1 to TRBJ1-5; tentative D call: TRBD1 (5 bases). The CDR3 has 15 residues. V lost 0 bases and J lost 1, with 8 bases in between. CDR1 and CDR2 (germline): SGHRS, YFSETQ. CDR3 sequence: CASSLAGGSNQPQHF. Here the CDR3 DNA reads TGCGCCAGCAGCTTGGCCGGGGGGAGCAATCAGCCCCAGCATTTT. Complete variable domain (other parts from reference TRBV5-1 and TRBJ1-5): KAGVTQTPRYLIKTRGQQVTLSCSPISGHRSVSWYQQTPGQGLQFLFEYFSETQRNKGNFPGRFSGRQFSNSRSEMNVSTLELGDSALYLCASSLAGGSNQPQHFGDGTRLSIL.

The chain couples TRBV6-5 to TRBJ1-4; D may be TRBD1 (6 bases). Germline values: CDR1 MNHEY, CDR2 SVGAGI. CDR3 length: 14 residues. V was cut by 5 bases and J by 10 bases, with 17 bases left in between. For the CDR3, the DNA is TGTGCCAGCAGTCAAGAGGGGGGGGCTAGAAAACTGTTTTTT. Protein sequence: CASSQEGGARKLFF.

This clone has only one observation. The chain employs TRBV7-9 and TRBJ2-1; D might be TRBD2 (6 bases). The germline V and J ends were trimmed by 5 bases and 6 bases, with 14 bases remaining between them. The length of the CDR3 is 14 residues. The V gene's germline CDR1 is SEHNR and CDR2 FQNEAQ (reference sequence). The CDR3 here is CASSPNMGGNEQFF. In DNA, the CDR3 is TGTGCCAGCAGCCCCAATATGGGGGGCAATGAGCAGTTCTTC.

This sequence joins TRBV7-9 and TRBJ2-5; 7 nucleotides agree with TRBD1. The germline CDR1 and CDR2 sequences are SEHNR and FQNEAQ (reference sequence). This CDR3 contains 15 residues. The ends lost 4 bases at V and 5 bases at J; junction bases unmatched: 10. The CDR3 loop reads CASSYLGQTRETQYF. CDR3 sequence (DNA): TGTGCCAGCAGCTACCTGGGACAGACTCGGGAGACCCAGTACTTC.

The chain employs TRBV11-3 and TRBJ2-5, with 12 bases matching TRBD2. The J segment lost 9 bases and the V segment lost 5 bases, leaving 22 bases of the junction unmatched. This CDR3 has 19 amino acids. CDR1 and CDR2 from the germline V gene are SGHNT and YENEEA. The CDR3 sequence is CASSPRAGLAGVQRGAQYF. Here the CDR3 DNA reads TGTGCCAGCAGCCCAAGAGCGGGACTAGCGGGTGTCCAACGAGGGGCCCAGTACTTC.

V and J are TRBV15 and TRBJ2-3; 9 bases align to TRBD2. Germline V gene data show CDR1 as LNHNV and CDR2 as YYDKDF (reference sequence). With V trimmed by 1 base and J by 3 bases, 5 bases remained unmatched. The CDR3 covers 16 residues. The CDR3 region is CATSRVRLAGTDTQYF. Written as DNA, the CDR3 is TGTGCCACCAGCAGAGTAAGGCTAGCGGGGACAGATACGCAGTATTTT.

The chain has TRBV4-2 and TRBJ1-3; D not resolved. V lost 5 bases, J lost 4 bases, and 9 bases lay in between. Per germline, CDR1 LGHNA and CDR2 YNFKEQ. This CDR3 region has 13 residues. CDR3 loop: CASSARTGNTIYF. The CDR3 region has the DNA TGTGCCAGCAGCGCTAGGACGGGAAACACCATATATTTT.

The rearrangement uses TRBV7-5 and TRBJ2-6; whether TRBD2, the table's D call, matches the DNA was not checked. TRBV7-5 is tagged as a pseudogene. The CDR3 totals 20 residues. The CDR3 nucleotides are TGTGCCAGAAGCTTAGTTTTTGGGCCACGGAGCGGCCCTGGGGCCAACGTCCTGACTTTC. Translating it yields CARSLVFGPRSGPGANVLTF.

The chain recombines TRBV4-3 with TRBJ2-7; 11 nucleotides align to TRBD1. The CDR3 is 15 amino acids. Germline V gene data show CDR1 as LGHNA and CDR2 as YSLEER. V shed 3 bases and J 6 bases; nucleotides not matched to a gene: 7. CDR3 sequence (DNA): TGCGCCAGCAGCCACCCGGGACAGGGGGTGGGCGAGCAGTACTTC. This gives the protein CASSHPGQGVGEQYF.

V gene TRBV5-1 combines with J gene TRBJ2-1, with TRBD2 matching over 8 bases. The CDR3 loop spans 13 amino acids. CDR1 is SGHRS and CDR2 is YFSETQ in the germline V gene. Trimming took 4 bases from V and 9 from J; bases not matched to a gene: 6. In DNA, the CDR3 is TGCGCCAGCAGCCTGACTAGCGATGGTGAGCAGTTCTTC. Its protein product is CASSLTSDGEQFF.

A few counts support this clone. This chain joins TRBV9 and TRBJ2-2; D is perhaps TRBD1 (5 bases). This CDR3 spans 16 amino acids. Germline loops: CDR1 SGDLS, CDR2 YYNGEE. V was pared by 0 bases and J by 0 bases, with 9 bases between. The DNA of the CDR3 is TGTGCCAGCAGCGTAGCTACAGGCTCGAACACCGGGGAGCTGTTTTTT. Protein: CASSVATGSNTGELFF.

This sequence joins TRBV18 and TRBJ2-3; possible D gene TRBD2, 5 bases. This CDR3 region has 15 residues. Deletions cut 3 bases from V and 4 bases from J, with 14 bases between. Germline V gene data show CDR1 as KGHSH and CDR2 as LQKENI. CDR3 loop: CASSPRTTEADTQYF. For the CDR3, the DNA is TGTGCCAGCTCACCGCGAACCACGGAGGCAGATACGCAGTATTTT.

The rearrangement joins TRBV5-1 to TRBJ1-3; tentative D call: TRBD1 (5 bases). V was pared by 0 bases and J by 0 bases, with 10 bases between. CDR3 length equals 16 residues. The germline V gene encodes CDR1 SGHRS and CDR2 YFSETQ. The CDR3 sequence: CASSLVGGSSGNTIYF. CDR3 sequence (DNA): TGCGCCAGCAGCTTGGTGGGGGGGTCCTCTGGAAACACCATATATTTT.

This chain links TRBV27 with TRBJ2-7; 9 bases agree with TRBD1. CDR3 length: 14 amino acids. Germline V CDR1 and CDR2: MNHEY, SMNVEV (reference sequence). The V segment lost 4 bases and the J segment 1 base; nucleotides outside the gene matches: 2. The CDR3 sequence is CASSSGQGSYEQYF. As DNA, the CDR3 is TGTGCCAGCAGTTCAGGACAGGGGTCCTACGAGCAGTACTTC.

This clone was seen only once. This chain uses TRBV5-8 with TRBJ2-1, with D possibly being TRBD1 or TRBD2 (5 bases each). Trimming removed 4 bases from V and 3 bases from J, with 17 bases in between. This CDR3 spans 16 amino acids. Germline V gene sequence: CDR1 SGHTS, CDR2 YDEGEE. The CDR3 region has the DNA TGTGCCAGCAGCACCGGGACGGTCAACTTCTACAATGAGCAGTTCTTC. Its protein is CASSTGTVNFYNEQFF. Full variable domain (missing parts from reference TRBV5-8 and TRBJ2-1): EAGVTQSPTHLIKTRGQQATLRCSPISGHTSVYWYQQALGLGLQFLLWYDEGEERNRGNFPPRFSGRQFPNYSSELNVNALELEDSALYLCASSTGTVNFYNEQFFGPGTRLTVL.

This clone has only a few counts. The V call is TRBV11-3, the J call TRBJ2-1; tentative D call: TRBD2 (6 bases). The ends were cut back, 0 bases at V and 9 bases at J, with 15 bases in the middle. Germline V gives CDR1 SGHNT, CDR2 YENEEA. The CDR3 totals 15 residues. This CDR3 reads CASSLDPAEGREQFF. In nucleotides, the CDR3 is TGTGCCAGCAGCTTAGACCCGGCGGAGGGCCGTGAGCAGTTCTTC.

The chain links TRBV5-6 to TRBJ1-1; no reliable D call. With 5 bases removed from V and 5 bases from J, the gap between germline ends came to 10 bases. The CDR3 has 12 residues. In germline, CDR1 is SGHDT, CDR2 YYEEEE. The CDR3 sequence is CASRWGETEAFF. CDR3 nucleotides: TGTGCCAGCAGGTGGGGTGAGACTGAAGCTTTCTTT.